This TCR beta chain was captured by sequencing in a study of vaccination and CD4 T cells after COVID-19. Background on the study: Convalescent participants consisted of six males and four females, two being Hispanic.

Treatment in this sample: 10-day PBMC culture with coronavirus spike peptide pools or control peptides (ViraFEST assay). Before Alpha, Beta and Delta appeared in the US, convalescents tested positive (March–December 2020). Study-level results: For convalescent patients, 304 of the 307 vaccine-specific clones analyzed were classified as spike mono-reactive.

CDR1 and CDR2 (germline): LNHDA, SQIVND (reference sequence). CDR3 size: 13 residues. With 4 bases clipped from V and 5 bases from J, the junction kept 4 bases outside the gene matches. The assay that was used to sequence DNA from cultured CD4+ T cells was the Oncomine TCR Beta short-read assay. Each CDR3 protein gets one entry after TCRdb re-called the PCR reads with MiXCR. The data contain some 12,000 distinct CDR3 sequences, around 50% of them singletons. Of note for this clonotype: Its antigen is not identified.

The V gene is TRBV19, the J gene TRBJ1-2; 7 nucleotides match TRBD1. This TCR was recovered from a human donor who had recovered from COVID-19. The sequencing sample was made of CD4+ T cells from blood, cultured in vitro. CDR3 in amino acids: CASSRQGEYGYTF. The DNA for the CDR3 is TGTGCCAGTAGTAGACAGGGCGAGTATGGCTACACCTTC. Together with reference TRBV19 and TRBJ1-2, the CDR3 gives the full variable domain: DGGITQSPKYLFRKEGQNVTLSCEQNLNHDAMYWYRQDPGQGLRLIYYSQIVNDFQKGDIAEGYSVSREKKESFPLTVTSAQKNPTAFYLCASSRQGEYGYTFGSGTRLTVV.